What follows are 32 T cell receptor beta chains derived from one specimen sequenced in a study of CD8+CD57+ T cells in acquired aplastic anemia. Genomic DNA served as template for TCR beta VDJ and CDR3 profiling. A single record per CDR3 protein comes from TCRdb applying MiXCR to the reads. Here the sample spans some 180,000 distinct CDR3 sequences, around half being singletons. The sequenced sample consisted of sorted CD4+, CD8+, or CD8+CD57+ T cells (not recorded which) from PBMCs. The receptor set was obtained from a human donor in good health.

The chain joins TRBV20-1 to TRBJ2-5, with D possibly matching TRBD2 (6 bases). The CDR3 spans 15 residues. V was clipped by 6 bases and J by 0 bases, with 17 bases between them. The germline V gene has CDR1 DFQATT and CDR2 SNEGSKA (reference sequence). The CDR3, as DNA: TGCAGTGCCCGTGCAGCGCGGGACGACCAAGAGACCCAGTACTTC. Protein: CSARAARDDQETQYF.

This clonotype was recorded a few times. This chain connects TRBV27 to TRBJ2-4, with D unclear. Trimming cost V 5 bases and J 0 bases, with 14 bases left between them. This CDR3 is built from 16 residues. Germline V lookup: CDR1 MNHEY, CDR2 SMNVEV (reference sequence). The CDR3 coding sequence is TGTGCCAGCAGTCCACTTGTTGGGGTAGCCAAAAACATTCAGTACTTC. This sequence encodes CASSPLVGVAKNIQYF.

The chain combines TRBV12-3 or TRBV12-4 with TRBJ2-3, with 7 bases matching TRBD2. The CDR3 sequence is 13 residues long. V was pared by 4 bases and J by 9 bases, with 7 bases of the junction left unmatched. CDR3 loop: CASSSDGGETQYF. The CDR3 region has the DNA TGTGCCAGCAGTTCGGATGGGGGGGAGACGCAGTATTTT.

V gene TRBV20-1 combines with J gene TRBJ2-3; 13 bases match TRBD2. V shed 3 bases, J shed 3 bases, and the junction held 9 bases outside the gene matches. Germline assignment: CDR1 DFQATT and CDR2 SNEGSKA (reference sequence). CDR3 length: 17 residues. The CDR3 coding sequence is TGCAGTGCTAGGACTCGGACTAGCGGGAGTCGGACAGATACGCAGTATTTT. The encoded protein is CSARTRTSGSRTDTQYF.

DNA of the CDR3: TGTGCCAGCAGTGGACTGTATGGGACAGATACGCAGTATTTT. Its translation: CASSGLYGTDTQYF. V usage is TRBV25-1 and J usage is TRBJ2-3, with D hard to call. Germline loops: CDR1 MGHDK, CDR2 SYGVNS. The CDR3 consists of 14 residues. Trimming took off 4 bases at V and 3 bases at J, with 11 bases between the two ends.

Only one count was recorded for this clonotype. The chain links TRBV9 to TRBJ1-2, with 7 nucleotides matching TRBD1. The CDR3 covers 13 residues. Per germline, CDR1 SGDLS and CDR2 YYNGEE. The V gene end was trimmed by 0 bases and the J gene end by 12 bases; junction bases not matched to a gene: 8. CDR3 sequence (DNA): TGTGCCAGCAGCGTAGAGGGGGCGCAGGTCCACACCTTC. This codes for CASSVEGAQVHTF. The full variable domain, with the rest looked up from reference TRBV9 and TRBJ1-2, is DSGVTQTPKHLITATGQRVTLRCSPRSGDLSVYWYQQSLDQGLQFLIQYYNGEERAKGNILERFSAQQFPDLHSELNLSSLELGDSALYFCASSVEGAQVHTFGSGTRLTVV.

A few counts support this clonotype. This sequence joins TRBV4-3 and TRBJ2-1, with TRBD2 as a possible D gene (6 bases). Germline-derived CDR1 and CDR2 are LGHNA and YSLEER. This CDR3 comprises 15 residues. The germline V and J ends were trimmed by 0 bases and 10 bases, with 16 bases remaining between them. CDR3 DNA sequence: TGCGCCAGCAGCCAAGACCGAAATGGGGGGACGGAGCAGTTCTTC. This translates into CASSQDRNGGTEQFF.

In this sample, this clonotype turned up many times. V gene TRBV4-3 combines with J gene TRBJ2-2, with TRBD2 identical over 7 bases. CDR1 is LGHNA and CDR2 is YSLEER in the germline V gene. CDR3 length equals 17 residues. V was clipped by 1 base and J by 0 bases; unmatched bases: 5. The CDR3 is CASSQGGGRANTGELFF. The CDR3 DNA sequence: TGCGCCAGCAGCCAAGGAGGTGGGAGGGCGAACACCGGGGAGCTGTTTTTT.

As DNA, the CDR3 is TGTCGTCAGGGGGCGCATCGCAATCAGCCCCAGCATTTT. Translation: CRQGAHRNQPQHF. The rearrangement links TRBV7-7 to TRBJ1-5; 8 nucleotides align to TRBD1. The CDR3 extends over 13 amino acids. The germline V gene has CDR1 SSHAT and CDR2 FNYEAQ (reference sequence).

This chain joins TRBV20-1 and TRBJ2-6, with unresolved D. Germline values: CDR1 DFQATT, CDR2 SNEGSKA (reference sequence). The CDR3 extends over 15 amino acids. Trimming removed 1 base from V and 0 bases from J, with 7 bases in between. The CDR3 region has the DNA TGCAGTGCTAGAGTGAGAATCTCTGGGGCCAACGTCCTGACTTTC. The encoded protein is CSARVRISGANVLTF.

This clonotype was counted ten times or more. This chain uses TRBV12-3 or TRBV12-4 with TRBJ2-1; 11 bases map to TRBD2. CDR3 length: 16 residues. V gave up 4 bases and J gave up 3 bases; unmatched junction bases: 5. In nucleotides, the CDR3 is TGTGCCAGCAGTTACCGACTAGCGGGAAACTACAATGAGCAGTTCTTC. This sequence encodes CASSYRLAGNYNEQFF.

This clonotype was detected many times. This sequence joins TRBV14 and TRBJ2-7; tentatively, D is TRBD2 (6 bases). Germline CDR1 SGHDN, CDR2 FVKESK. The CDR3 covers 14 residues. V dropped 4 bases and J dropped 0 bases, with 10 bases sitting between them. This CDR3 reads CASSLRGTSYEQYF. In DNA form, the CDR3 reads TGTGCCAGCAGCCTCCGGGGGACCTCCTACGAGCAGTACTTC.

This clonotype came up many times. This sequence joins TRBV7-8 and TRBJ2-7; possibly TRBD1 for D (6 bases). The CDR3 consists of 18 residues. Between the trimmed V and J ends, which lost 1 base and 0 bases, there was a span of 19 bases. Germline V lookup: CDR1 SGHVS, CDR2 FQNEAQ. DNA for the CDR3: TGTGCCAGCAGCTTAGGTTTTGCCGGACAGACCCGCTCCTACGAGCAGTACTTC. Encoded protein: CASSLGFAGQTRSYEQYF.

This chain links TRBV5-1 with TRBJ1-1; D gene uncertain. Germline V gives CDR1 SGHRS, CDR2 YFSETQ. Trimming pared 1 base from V and 2 bases from J, leaving 9 bases between. The CDR3 length is 14 residues. CDR3 coding DNA: TGCGCCAGCAGCTTGTCTGTGCTAAACACTGAAGCTTTCTTT. Protein sequence: CASSLSVLNTEAFF.

The chain uses TRBV9 and TRBJ2-1; D may correspond to TRBD1 or TRBD2 (5 bases each). The CDR3 extends over 12 amino acids. The V end lost 0 bases, the J end lost 8 bases, and 6 bases lay between the germline ends. Looked up from germline, CDR1 is SGDLS and CDR2 is YYNGEE. The chain's CDR3 is CASSVVGDEQFF. As DNA, the CDR3 is TGTGCCAGCAGCGTAGTGGGGGATGAGCAGTTCTTC. Full variable domain (rest looked up from reference TRBV9 and TRBJ2-1): DSGVTQTPKHLITATGQRVTLRCSPRSGDLSVYWYQQSLDQGLQFLIQYYNGEERAKGNILERFSAQQFPDLHSELNLSSLELGDSALYFCASSVVGDEQFFGPGTRLTVL.

This clonotype was observed at least ten times. J is TRBJ2-6 and V is TRBV7-2, with TRBD1 matching over 11 bases. The CDR3 sequence is 18 residues long. CDR1 and CDR2 (germline): SGHTA, FQGNSA. V dropped 5 bases and J dropped 0; count of bases not matched to a gene: 6. CDR3 residues: CASSRGTGGDSGANVLTF. CDR3 DNA sequence: TGTGCCAGCAGCAGGGGGACAGGGGGGGACTCTGGGGCCAACGTCCTGACTTTC.

This clonotype occurred a few times. The J gene is TRBJ1-3, the V gene TRBV3-1, with D unclear. The length of the CDR3 is 15 residues. Germline-derived CDR1 and CDR2 are LGHDT and YNNKEL (reference sequence). V dropped 1 base and J dropped 0 bases, with 7 bases sitting between them. The CDR3 here is CASSQGSPSGNTIYF. The DNA for the CDR3 is TGTGCCAGCAGCCAAGGGAGTCCCTCTGGAAACACCATATATTTT.

The chain uses TRBV29-1 and TRBJ1-2; D uncertain. CDR3 length: 12 amino acids. V was trimmed by 1 base and J by 2 bases, leaving 5 bases between them. Per the germline V gene, CDR1 is SQVTM and CDR2 is ANQGSEA. The CDR3 coding sequence is TGCAGCGTTGAAGGACGGAACTATGGCTACACCTTC. Residues: CSVEGRNYGYTF.

As for this clonotype: One junction end does not reproduce the germline sequence, and a read error may be involved. V gene TRBV20-1 combines with J gene TRBJ1-2; 8 bases are shared with TRBD1. The CDR3 spans 14 residues. CDR1 and CDR2 from the germline V gene are DFQATT and SNEGSKA (reference sequence). The CDR3 here is CSARGDRSDYGYTF. CDR3 bases: TGTAGTGCTAGAGGGGACAGGAGTGACTATGGCTACACCTTC.

This clonotype was detected a few times. J is TRBJ2-3 and V is TRBV5-1, with a tentative D call TRBD2 (6 bases). V was shortened by 4 bases and J by 6 bases, with 21 bases between the two germline ends. Germline V CDR1 and CDR2: SGHRS, YFSETQ. This CDR3 is built from 16 residues. The CDR3 nucleotides read TGCGCCAGCAGCCTTTCGGGGGTACCAAGCCGGGATACGCAGTATTTT. As protein: CASSLSGVPSRDTQYF.

In this sample, this clonotype turned up many times. The chain couples TRBV29-1 to TRBJ2-2; TRBD1 might be the D (6 bases). Trimming cost V 4 bases and J 4 bases, with 13 bases left between them. Looked up from germline, CDR1 is SQVTM and CDR2 is ANQGSEA. The CDR3 contains 14 residues. Here the CDR3 DNA reads TGCAGCGTTGGGGGGCCGAGCCCCACCGGGGAGCTGTTTTTT. Residues: CSVGGPSPTGELFF.

Of note for this clonotype: The missing conserved phenylalanine or tryptophan at the end of this CDR3 makes a read error likely. This chain links TRBV18 with TRBJ2-1; 9 bases are a match to TRBD1. The CDR3 is made up of 12 amino acids. V shed 3 bases and J 11 bases; nucleotides not matched to a gene: 2. In germline, CDR1 is KGHSH, CDR2 LQKENI. DNA for the CDR3: TGTGCCAGCTCACCCGGGACAGGGCAGCAGTTCTCC. It yields the protein CASSPGTGQQFS.

This clonotype was seen only a few times. The chain is built from TRBV7-2 and TRBJ2-7; D call uncertain. In germline, CDR1 is SGHTA, CDR2 FQGNSA. The CDR3 extends over 13 amino acids. Trimming pared 0 bases from V and 1 base from J, leaving 4 bases between. CDR3 amino acids: CASSLAGSYEQYF. In DNA, the CDR3 is TGTGCCAGCAGCTTAGCCGGTTCCTACGAGCAGTACTTC.

The sample holds one count of this clonotype. This chain links TRBV7-8 with TRBJ1-2; 12 bases match TRBD1. Losses at the gene ends were 5 bases for V and 8 bases for J; bases not matched to a gene: 21. The CDR3 is made up of 19 amino acids. The germline V gene has CDR1 SGHVS and CDR2 FQNEAQ. CDR3 region: CASSPRTGTGGARLGGYTF. Written as DNA, the CDR3 is TGTGCCAGCAGCCCCCGAACCGGGACAGGGGGCGCAAGGCTGGGCGGCTACACCTTC. The variable domain in full, with the rest retrieved from reference TRBV7-8 and TRBJ1-2, is GAGVSQSPRYKVAKRGQDVALRCDPISGHVSLFWYQQALGQGPEFLTYFQNEAQLDKSGLPSDRFFAERPEGSVSTLKIQRTQQEDSAVYLCASSPRTGTGGARLGGYTFGSGTRLTVV.

This sequence joins TRBV19 and TRBJ2-2, with no clear D. CDR1 is LNHDA and CDR2 is SQIVND in the germline V gene (reference sequence). This CDR3 is 15 amino acids long. Trimming removed 2 bases at V and 0 bases at J, with 7 bases between. The CDR3 DNA reads as TGTGCCAGTAGTATACAGCCGACGAACACCGGGGAGCTGTTTTTT. Its translation is CASSIQPTNTGELFF.

In DNA form, the CDR3 reads TGTGCCACCAGTGTAAAGACTAGCGGGCTTTCGAACACCGGGGAGCTGTTTTTT. It specifies CATSVKTSGLSNTGELFF. V usage is TRBV24-1 and J usage is TRBJ2-2, with 10 bases that match TRBD2. Germline V lookup: CDR1 KGHDR, CDR2 SFDVKD. The CDR3 sequence is 18 residues long. V was pared by 5 bases and J by 0 bases, with 8 bases of the junction left unmatched.

Points on this clonotype: A much larger clonotype is one base distant, so this may be a read error. The V and J genes are TRBV7-2 and TRBJ1-2, with a tentative D call TRBD1 (6 bases). The V gene lost 1 base and the J gene lost 7 bases, with 10 bases spanning the gap. This CDR3 has 13 amino acids. The germline V gene has CDR1 SGHTA and CDR2 FQGNSA. This CDR3 is CASSLDRDGGYTF. The CDR3 DNA reads TGTGCCAGCAGCTTAGACAGGGATGGTGGCTACACCTTC.

There are a few counts of this clonotype. This sequence joins TRBV6-1 and TRBJ2-1; D gene unclear. Germline CDR1 MNHNS, CDR2 SASEGT. The CDR3 runs 16 residues. V was clipped by 6 bases and J by 0 bases, with 15 bases between them. The CDR3 region has the DNA TGTGCCAGCAGCGACGCGTTCGGTATCTCCTACAATGAGCAGTTCTTC. Residues: CASSDAFGISYNEQFF.

This clonotype was observed many times. J is TRBJ2-5 and V is TRBV20-1; 11 bases agree with TRBD2. Germline V gives CDR1 DFQATT, CDR2 SNEGSKA (reference sequence). The V gene end was trimmed by 1 base and the J gene end by 4 bases; junction bases not matched to a gene: 8. The CDR3 extends over 16 amino acids. The CDR3 here is CSARVSGRARGETQYF. The CDR3, as DNA: TGCAGTGCTAGAGTTAGCGGGAGGGCGAGGGGAGAGACCCAGTACTTC.

This clonotype was counted at least ten times. The V and J genes are TRBV29-1 and TRBJ1-1, with TRBD1 matching over 7 bases. The germline gives CDR1 SQVTM, CDR2 ANQGSEA. The CDR3 is 13 amino acids. Losses at the gene ends were 5 bases for V and 5 bases for J; bases not matched to a gene: 8. The CDR3 loop reads CSVSETGRTEAFF. CDR3 sequence (DNA): TGCAGCGTTTCGGAGACAGGGCGTACTGAAGCTTTCTTT.

This clonotype was seen a handful of times. V gene TRBV6-1 combines with J gene TRBJ2-3; TRBD2 aligns across 9 bases. The CDR3 sequence is 16 residues long. The germline V gene has CDR1 MNHNS and CDR2 SASEGT. V shed 8 bases, J shed 6 bases, and the junction held 15 bases outside the gene matches. The CDR3 spells CASGDNSGRSRDTQYF. In DNA, the CDR3 is TGTGCCAGCGGGGATAATAGCGGGAGATCTAGGGATACGCAGTATTTT.

This clonotype was counted many times. This chain joins TRBV14 and TRBJ2-5, with no clear D. Trimming left V 3 bases short and J 5 bases short, with 16 bases between. The CDR3 has 15 residues. Germline V lookup: CDR1 SGHDN, CDR2 FVKESK. Written as DNA, the CDR3 is TGTGCCAGCAGCCATAAATCACTGGTTGTGGAGACCCAGTACTTC. It translates to CASSHKSLVVETQYF. Together with reference TRBV14 and TRBJ2-5, the CDR3 gives the full variable domain: EAGVTQFPSHSVIEKGQTVTLRCDPISGHDNLYWYRRVMGKEIKFLLHFVKESKQDESGMPNNRFLAERTGGTYSTLKVQPAELEDSGVYFCASSHKSLVVETQYFGPGTRLLVL.